The next 15 T cell receptor beta chains were all read from a single sample in a study of T cell responses to AZD1222 COVID-19 vaccine. Assay used: immunoSEQ multiplex PCR; TCRdb lists only in-frame clones, some missing. The profile covers fewer than 150,000 clones, with roughly 93% appearing a single time and approximately 7% taken by the ten largest. This specimen was peripheral blood, taken 28 days after the second AZD1222 dose. Source of these receptors: an adult who received the AZD1222 COVID-19 vaccine.

This sequence joins TRBV30 and TRBJ2-1, with a possible D match to TRBD2 (6 bases). CDR1 GTSNPN and CDR2 SVGIG come from the germline V gene (reference sequence). The V end was cut by 1 base, the J end by 9 bases, with 7 bases between. This CDR3 has 11 amino acids. The CDR3 reads CAWSELAEQFF. CDR3 in DNA: TGTGCCTGGAGTGAACTAGCTGAGCAGTTCTTC.

This chain uses TRBV29-1 with TRBJ2-5; D is unclear. CDR3 length: 10 residues. The V end lost 6 bases, the J end lost 5 bases, and 7 bases lay between the germline ends. Germline assignment: CDR1 SQVTM and CDR2 ANQGSEA. The CDR3 region is CSVSDETQYF. As DNA, the CDR3 is TGCAGCGTATCCGACGAGACCCAGTACTTC.

V usage is TRBV6-5 and J usage is TRBJ1-6; D call uncertain. With 2 bases removed from V and 5 bases from J, the gap between germline ends came to 10 bases. Germline loops: CDR1 MNHEY, CDR2 SVGAGI. CDR3 size: 15 residues. CDR3 region: CASSYGHNNNSPLHF. The DNA for the CDR3 is TGTGCCAGCAGTTACGGGCATAACAATAATTCACCCCTCCACTTT.

The chain carries TRBV7-2 and TRBJ1-6; 9 bases match TRBD1. V lost 1 base to trimming and J lost 10 bases; unmatched junction nucleotides: 11. This CDR3 is 17 amino acids long. CDR1 SGHTA and CDR2 FQGNSA come from the germline V gene. This CDR3 is CASSLEGWGQGHSPLHF. As DNA, the CDR3 is TGTGCCAGCAGCTTAGAAGGCTGGGGACAGGGCCACTCACCCCTCCACTTT.

The genes are TRBV19 and TRBJ1-1, with TRBD1 matching over 8 bases. Germline lookup yields CDR1 LNHDA and CDR2 SQIVND (reference sequence). V lost 5 bases and J lost 3; bases outside the gene matches: 5. This CDR3 spans 14 amino acids. In nucleotides, the CDR3 is TGTGCCAGTAGTTTAACAGGGGGGGACACTGAAGCTTTCTTT. It specifies CASSLTGGDTEAFF.

The chain links TRBV4-1 to TRBJ1-2; D gene unclear. The CDR3 extends over 16 amino acids. Germline assignment: CDR1 MGHRA and CDR2 YSYEKL. V shed 0 bases and J shed 4 bases, with 15 bases lying between them. The CDR3 DNA is TGCGCCAGCAGCCAAGAACCGGACGGTTTTGGCTATGGCTACACCTTC. Its protein product is CASSQEPDGFGYGYTF.

V is TRBV11-2 and J is TRBJ1-4, with 10 bases matching TRBD1. This CDR3 comprises 18 residues. Trimming took 1 base from V and 6 from J; bases not matched to a gene: 11. The germline V gene encodes CDR1 SGHAT and CDR2 FQNNGV. The CDR3 DNA sequence: TGTGCCAGCAGCTTAGGGGGGGACAGGGGTTTCCCCTATGAAAAACTGTTTTTT. Amino acid sequence: CASSLGGDRGFPYEKLFF.

The chain is built from TRBV6-6 and TRBJ2-3; weak D call: TRBD2 (6 bases). The germline V gene has CDR1 MNHNY and CDR2 SVGAGI (reference sequence). This CDR3 is built from 19 residues. V was clipped by 5 bases and J by 2 bases, with 26 bases between them. The CDR3 sequence is CASSPTSPRWRGNTDTQYF. The CDR3, as DNA: TGTGCCAGCAGTCCCACCAGTCCTAGATGGCGGGGAAACACAGATACGCAGTATTTT.

The chain carries TRBV28 and TRBJ1-1; D not resolved. The germline V gene encodes CDR1 MDHEN and CDR2 SYDVKM. The CDR3 loop spans 16 amino acids. V lost 5 bases, J lost 3 bases, and 19 bases lay in between. CDR3 region: CASSTSGRGGDTEAFF. The CDR3 region has the DNA TGTGCCAGCAGTACATCGGGGAGAGGTGGTGACACTGAAGCTTTCTTT.

This clone was detected only once. CDR3 sequence reads: CSGTNDNEQFF. The CDR3 DNA sequence: TGCAGCGGTACTAACGACAATGAGCAGTTCTTC. The chain couples TRBV29-1 to TRBJ2-1; D remains ambiguous. The germline gives CDR1 SQVTM, CDR2 ANQGSEA. The germline V and J ends were trimmed by 7 bases and 5 bases, with 9 bases remaining between them. This CDR3 is built from 11 residues.

This chain links TRBV7-3 with TRBJ2-6; tentative D call: TRBD2 (6 bases). The CDR3 has 17 amino acids. The V end was cut by 2 bases, the J end by 4 bases, with 15 bases between. The germline V gene has CDR1 SGHTA and CDR2 FQGTGA. The CDR3 region has the DNA TGTGCCAGCAGCTTATATCCCGGGACTGCAGGGGCCAACGTCCTGACTTTC. Translated: CASSLYPGTAGANVLTF.

This sequence joins TRBV12-3 or TRBV12-4 and TRBJ1-2; D is unresolved. V lost 2 bases and J lost 5, with 6 bases in between. CDR3 length: 12 residues. DNA for the CDR3: TGTGCCAGCAGTTTAACAGTGTATGGCTACACCTTC. Translating it yields CASSLTVYGYTF.

The J gene is TRBJ1-1, the V gene TRBV29-1, with D perhaps TRBD1 (5 bases). With 5 bases removed from V and 11 bases from J, the gap between germline ends came to 24 bases. The germline V gene encodes CDR1 SQVTM and CDR2 ANQGSEA. The CDR3 sequence is 14 residues long. The CDR3 nucleotides are TGCAGCGTTAAAAAGGGGACGGACGGAAAGGTGGCTTTCTTT. Protein: CSVKKGTDGKVAFF.

J is TRBJ1-1 and V is TRBV28; TRBD1 matches 9 bases. The V gene end was trimmed by 5 bases and the J gene end by 1 base; junction bases not matched to a gene: 5. The CDR3 covers 15 residues. Germline values: CDR1 MDHEN, CDR2 SYDVKM. The CDR3 nucleotides read TGTGCCAGCAGTGGGCCGGGACAGGGGAACACTGAAGCTTTCTTT. Translating it yields CASSGPGQGNTEAFF.

The gene calls are TRBV19 and TRBJ1-2; D is unclear. In germline, CDR1 is LNHDA, CDR2 SQIVND (reference sequence). CDR3 length: 14 amino acids. Deletions cut 9 bases from V and 7 bases from J, with 21 bases between. The CDR3 sequence: CARQTWARHCGYTF. Here the CDR3 DNA reads TGTGCCAGACAGACGTGGGCACGGCACTGTGGCTACACCTTC.